The 29 T cell receptor beta chains in this list originate from one sample, sequenced in a study of molecular identifiers for immune sequencing clone quantification. TCRdb ran MiXCR on the PCR reads and lists one entry per CDR3 protein. The table includes around 460,000 distinct CDR3 sequences, about 26% detected once. Sequenced: naive CD8+ T cells from blood, with Jurkat cell RNA spiked in. The sample's subset: FACS-sorted CD8+CD4-CCR7+CD45RA+ naive T cells. The receptors come from a human donor in good health. Some libraries in this study had Jurkat cell RNA spiked in.

This clonotype came up a few times. The chain joins TRBV7-9 to TRBJ2-7; D is perhaps TRBD1 or TRBD2 (5 bases each). V was pared by 2 bases and J by 0 bases, with 17 bases between. From germline, CDR1 is SEHNR and CDR2 FQNEAQ (reference sequence). The CDR3 is 17 residues long. The CDR3 here is CASSLSPTPGHSYEQYF. In DNA, the CDR3 is TGTGCCAGCAGCTTATCGCCAACTCCGGGGCACTCCTACGAGCAGTACTTC.

V usage is TRBV4-1 and J usage is TRBJ2-5; 10 bases match TRBD2. Germline assignment: CDR1 MGHRA and CDR2 YSYEKL. V gave up 3 bases and J gave up 5 bases; unmatched junction bases: 6. This CDR3 has 15 residues. CDR3 sequence reads: CASSHSGGAIETQYF. The CDR3 region has the DNA TGCGCCAGCAGCCACAGCGGGGGGGCCATTGAGACCCAGTACTTC.

This clonotype came up a few times. The chain recombines TRBV25-1 with TRBJ2-1, with 10 bases identical to TRBD2. V was clipped by 6 bases and J by 8 bases; unmatched bases: 10. The V gene's germline CDR1 is MGHDK and CDR2 SYGVNS. This CDR3 region has 15 residues. The CDR3 here is CASSLPSGSRDEQFF. CDR3 DNA: TGTGCCAGCAGCCTCCCTAGCGGGAGTAGGGATGAGCAGTTCTTC.

About this clonotype: This sequence may be a read error, since a much larger clone differs from it by one base. The V gene is TRBV28, the J gene TRBJ2-7; 8 bases are shared with TRBD1. Unmatched junction bases numbered 9, after V lost 6 bases and J lost 2 bases. CDR1 and CDR2 (germline): MDHEN, SYDVKM. The CDR3 is made up of 15 amino acids. The CDR3 region is CASSPGQGQAYEQYF. The DNA of the CDR3 is TGTGCCAGCAGCCCAGGACAGGGACAAGCCTACGAGCAGTACTTC. The variable domain in full, with the rest retrieved from reference TRBV28 and TRBJ2-7, is DVKVTQSSRYLVKRTGEKVFLECVQDMDHENMFWYRQDPGLGLRLIYFSYDVKMKEKGDIPEGYSVSREKKERFSLILESASTNQTSMYLCASSPGQGQAYEQYFGPGTRLTVT.

In the case of this clonotype: A read error is possible here, since a much larger clone lies one base away. The genes are TRBV4-1 and TRBJ1-1; 11 nucleotides match TRBD1. CDR1 MGHRA and CDR2 YSYEKL come from the germline V gene. This CDR3 has 15 residues. The CDR3 spells CASRQGTGGYTEAFF. CDR3 bases: TGCGCCAGCCGCCAAGGGACAGGGGGGTACACTGAAGCTTTCTTT.

V usage is TRBV6-5 and J usage is TRBJ2-7; 7 bases match TRBD1. V shed 0 bases, J shed 8 bases, and the junction held 10 bases outside the gene matches. This CDR3 is 15 amino acids long. From germline, CDR1 is MNHEY and CDR2 SVGAGI. The CDR3 reads CASSYSGQWAFQQYF. The CDR3 bases are TGTGCCAGCAGTTACTCGGGACAGTGGGCTTTTCAGCAGTACTTC.

This clonotype was counted between two and nine times. At one of its ends the junction is not consistent with the germline gene, which may arise from a read error. The chain links TRBV5-1 to TRBJ2-7, with unresolved D. The CDR3 runs 13 residues. CDR1 SGHRS and CDR2 YFSETQ come from the germline V gene. The CDR3 nucleotides read TGCGCCAGCAGCTTGACAGTTTCCTACGAGCAGCACTTC. The encoded protein is CASSLTVSYEQHF.

The count of this clonotype is one. This may be a read error: a much more frequent sequence differs by one nucleotide. This chain connects TRBV28 to TRBJ1-1; TRBD1 aligns across 11 bases. V lost 8 bases to trimming and J lost 5 bases; unmatched junction nucleotides: 16. CDR1 and CDR2 from the germline V gene are MDHEN and SYDVKM. This CDR3 region has 17 residues. CDR3 amino acids: CASADSPGDRGSTEAFF. In DNA, the CDR3 is TGTGCCAGCGCCGACTCTCCGGGGGACAGGGGGAGTACTGAAGCTTTCTTT.

Comments on this clonotype: An end of the junction does not agree with germline; a read error may underlie this. The CDR3 loop is CASSYRVGTAAFF. The CDR3 nucleotides are TGTGCCAGCAGTTACAGGGTTGGGACTGCAGCTTTCTTT. V usage is TRBV6-5 and J usage is TRBJ1-1; perhaps TRBD1 as D (5 bases). Germline-derived CDR1 and CDR2 are MNHEY and SVGAGI. The CDR3 loop spans 13 amino acids.

The chain couples TRBV5-1 to TRBJ1-5; D is possibly TRBD1 (5 bases). Germline CDR1 is SGHRS and CDR2 is YFSETQ. The germline V and J ends were trimmed by 0 bases and 7 bases, with 14 bases remaining between them. This CDR3 spans 15 amino acids. The CDR3 DNA sequence: TGCGCCAGCAGCTTGGAAGGGGCATCAGGGCAGCCCCAGCATTTT. Protein product: CASSLEGASGQPQHF.

The chain carries TRBV6-5 and TRBJ1-1; D is possibly TRBD1 (6 bases). This CDR3 is 14 amino acids long. V was clipped by 9 bases and J by 0 bases, with 14 bases between them. Germline CDR1 and CDR2: MNHEY and SVGAGI. This CDR3 reads CASIRGALNTEAFF. CDR3 sequence (DNA): TGTGCCAGTATTCGGGGGGCCCTGAACACTGAAGCTTTCTTT.

The chain couples TRBV27 to TRBJ1-1; D not resolved. Trimming shortened V by 5 bases and J by 8 bases, and 15 bases separated the two germline ends. Per the germline V gene, CDR1 is MNHEY and CDR2 is SMNVEV (reference sequence). CDR3 length equals 13 residues. The CDR3 sequence: CASSPWTALEAFF. CDR3 DNA: TGTGCCAGCAGTCCCTGGACCGCACTGGAAGCTTTCTTT.

This clonotype was seen only a few times. The chain joins TRBV3-1 to TRBJ1-4; D is possibly TRBD1 (6 bases). The CDR3 runs to 17 residues. The germline V gene has CDR1 LGHDT and CDR2 YNNKEL (reference sequence). Trimming left V 0 bases short and J 2 bases short, with 13 bases between. The CDR3 reads CASSQDTGRITNEKLFF. The CDR3 DNA reads as TGTGCCAGCAGCCAAGACACAGGGCGTATTACTAATGAAAAACTGTTTTTT. Supplemented by reference TRBV3-1 and TRBJ1-4, the full variable domain reads DTAVSQTPKYLVTQMGNDKSIKCEQNLGHDTMYWYKQDSKKFLKIMFSYNNKELIINETVPNRFSPKSPDKAHLNLHINSLELGDSAVYFCASSQDTGRITNEKLFFGSGTQLSVL.

This clonotype occurred a few times. The chain joins TRBV27 to TRBJ2-7; 9 bases fit TRBD1. Losses at the gene ends were 7 bases for V and 2 bases for J; bases not matched to a gene: 6. Germline V gene lookup returns CDR1 MNHEY and CDR2 SMNVEV (reference sequence). This CDR3 has 14 residues. CDR3: CASTLRQGAYEQYF. The CDR3 nucleotides are TGTGCCAGCACCCTCAGACAGGGGGCCTACGAGCAGTACTTC.

The chain carries TRBV27 and TRBJ2-2; a possible D gene is TRBD2 (5 bases). Trimming removed 7 bases at V and 0 bases at J, with 18 bases between. The germline V gene has CDR1 MNHEY and CDR2 SMNVEV (reference sequence). The CDR3 is made up of 17 amino acids. The CDR3 is CASTPAPGNANTGELFF. The CDR3 coding sequence is TGTGCCAGCACTCCCGCACCGGGGAACGCGAACACCGGGGAGCTGTTTTTT.

The chain combines TRBV4-1 with TRBJ2-1; 9 nucleotides line up with TRBD2. Germline values: CDR1 MGHRA, CDR2 YSYEKL. This CDR3 has 18 residues. V shed 0 bases, J shed 7 bases, and the junction held 13 bases outside the gene matches. Here the CDR3 DNA reads TGCGCCAGCAGCCAAGATAGTTCTAGCGGGGAAAGGGATAATGAGCAGTTCTTC. It specifies CASSQDSSSGERDNEQFF.

On this clonotype itself: A read error may produce the germline difference seen at one junction end. The chain links TRBV9 to TRBJ2-3, with a weak D call TRBD1 (5 bases). Germline assignment: CDR1 SGDLS and CDR2 YYNGEE. The CDR3 is 14 amino acids. In DNA, the CDR3 is TGTGCCAGCAGCGTAGCAGGGTCGGCAGATACGCAGTGTTTT. Its protein is CASSVAGSADTQCF.

This clonotype has a count of ten or more. The V call is TRBV28, the J call TRBJ1-1; D ambiguous. Between the trimmed V and J ends, which lost 3 bases and 2 bases, there was a span of 10 bases. The CDR3 consists of 14 residues. Germline CDR1 MDHEN, CDR2 SYDVKM. The CDR3 here is CASSFTEGNTEAFF. CDR3 sequence (DNA): TGTGCCAGCAGTTTCACCGAGGGAAACACTGAAGCTTTCTTT.

CDR3 DNA sequence: TGTGCCAGCAGCCACGATGGGGGTGGAGGCTACGAGCAGTACTTC. Its protein product is CASSHDGGGGYEQYF. The J gene is TRBJ2-7, the V gene TRBV13, with D possibly being TRBD1 or TRBD2 (5 bases each). Trimming removed 5 bases from V and 3 bases from J, with 17 bases in between. CDR1 is PRHDT and CDR2 is FYEKMQ in the germline V gene (reference sequence). The CDR3 loop spans 15 amino acids.

This clonotype has ten or more counts. The V gene is TRBV25-1, the J gene TRBJ2-1, with TRBD1 matching 8 bases. The V segment lost 3 bases and the J segment 8 bases; nucleotides outside the gene matches: 6. CDR1 is MGHDK and CDR2 is SYGVNS in the germline V gene. CDR3 size: 14 residues. The CDR3 coding sequence is TGTGCCAGCAGTGACTACGACAGGGGCCATGAGCAGTTCTTC. Translation: CASSDYDRGHEQFF.

Worth noting for this clonotype: A read error may explain this, as a much larger clone is one base away. This chain uses TRBV14 with TRBJ2-3, with TRBD2 matching over 9 bases. Germline assignment: CDR1 SGHDN and CDR2 FVKESK. The CDR3 is made up of 16 amino acids. The CDR3 region has the DNA TGTGCCAGCAGCCCAGGTAGCGGGGGCAGCACAGATACGCTGTATTTT. It specifies CASSPGSGGSTDTLYF.

This clonotype was observed many times. The V gene is TRBV7-6, the J gene TRBJ2-2; D possibly corresponds to TRBD2 (5 bases). Germline V lookup: CDR1 SGHVS, CDR2 FNYEAQ. V lost 6 bases, J lost 7 bases, and 21 bases lay in between. The length of the CDR3 is 16 residues. The CDR3 DNA reads as TGTGCCAGCAGTTTGAGCGGCGGAGCTTTGAGCGGGGAGCTGTTTTTT. Encoded protein: CASSLSGGALSGELFF.

A note on this clonotype: Sequence at one end of the junction differs from germline and may be a read error. CDR3 bases: TGTGTCAGCAGCTTAGGTGGGGGCTACAATGAGCAGTTCTTC. This encodes CVSSLGGGYNEQFF. This chain links TRBV7-9 with TRBJ2-1; D might be TRBD1 or TRBD2, each matching 5 bases. The V gene's germline CDR1 is SEHNR and CDR2 FQNEAQ (reference sequence). The CDR3 is made up of 14 amino acids.

Ten or more counts support this clonotype. This chain links TRBV7-8 with TRBJ2-3; no clear D. V was clipped by 2 bases and J by 0 bases, with 6 bases between them. This CDR3 is built from 14 residues. Germline-derived CDR1 and CDR2 are SGHVS and FQNEAQ. CDR3 bases: TGTGCCAGCAGCTTACCCAGTAGCACAGATACGCAGTATTTT. It is translated as CASSLPSSTDTQYF.

This chain joins TRBV11-2 and TRBJ1-3, with unresolved D. Between the trimmed V and J ends, which lost 2 bases and 0 bases, there was a span of 8 bases. Germline V gene sequence: CDR1 SGHAT, CDR2 FQNNGV. CDR3 size: 15 residues. The CDR3, as DNA: TGTGCCAGCAGCTTATCCCAAAGCTCTGGAAACACCATATATTTT. Translating it yields CASSLSQSSGNTIYF. The entire variable domain, with the rest obtained from reference TRBV11-2 and TRBJ1-3, is as follows: EAGVAQSPRYKIIEKRQSVAFWCNPISGHATLYWYQQILGQGPKLLIQFQNNGVVDDSQLPKDRFSAERLKGVDSTLKIQPAKLEDSAVYLCASSLSQSSGNTIYFGEGSWLTVV.

In its sample, this clonotype was seen a few times. This chain links TRBV28 with TRBJ2-7; D remains ambiguous. The germline V and J ends were trimmed by 2 bases and 1 base, with 9 bases remaining between them. Germline CDR1 and CDR2: MDHEN and SYDVKM. CDR3 length: 14 residues. CDR3 region: CASSLPQSSYEQYF. The DNA for the CDR3 is TGTGCCAGCAGTTTACCCCAGAGTTCCTACGAGCAGTACTTC.

V usage is TRBV20-1 and J usage is TRBJ2-7; D is ambiguous. The CDR3 is made up of 13 amino acids. In germline, CDR1 is DFQATT, CDR2 SNEGSKA (reference sequence). Trimming removed 0 bases from V and 3 bases from J, with 9 bases in between. The CDR3, as DNA: TGCAGTGCTAGAGATTCGGGCTTCTACGAGCAGTACTTC. This encodes CSARDSGFYEQYF.

A few counts support this clonotype. The V call is TRBV28, the J call TRBJ2-7; D unclear. V dropped 3 bases and J dropped 1 base, with 13 bases sitting between them. Germline loops: CDR1 MDHEN, CDR2 SYDVKM. This CDR3 has 15 amino acids. The CDR3 coding sequence is TGTGCCAGCAGTTTTCCAGGTCCGTTTTCCTACGAGCAGTACTTC. It translates to CASSFPGPFSYEQYF.

This clonotype was detected a few times. The chain is built from TRBV7-9 and TRBJ1-3; 7 nucleotides line up with TRBD1. V shed 8 bases and J 0 bases; nucleotides not matched to a gene: 1. Germline values: CDR1 SEHNR, CDR2 FQNEAQ (reference sequence). This CDR3 has 13 amino acids. CDR3 nucleotides: TGTGCCAGCGGGACAGCCTCTGGAAACACCATATATTTT. It is translated as CASGTASGNTIYF.